Described below is a single TCR beta chain sequence and its context. V gave up 5 bases and J gave up 0 bases, with 14 bases separating them. This CDR3 comprises 15 residues. Looked up from germline, CDR1 is LNHNV and CDR2 is YYDKDF (reference sequence). This entry is derived from a study of T-cell memory formation after mild COVID-19. Using its own MiXCR run on the 5' RACE reads, TCRdb lists one record per CDR3 protein. The sample includes about 430,000 distinct CDR3 sequences, roughly 24% of them seen just once. The sample consisted of PBMCs or a T cell subset sorted from them (not recorded which). This rearrangement joins TRBV15 to TRBJ2-7, with a tentative D call TRBD2 (6 bases). The sequence came from an adult woman who had mild COVID-19 (a few samples of this study predate the infection). Cell type and time point are not known. The CDR3: CATSLSGTSSYEQYF. The DNA of the CDR3 is TGTGCCACCAGCCTTAGCGGAACAAGCTCCTACGAGCAGTACTTC.